This T cell receptor beta chain comes out of a study of Ad26.COV2.S vaccination and SARS-CoV-2 variants. Points from the study as a whole: Reports say spike-specific CD8+ and CD4+ T cell responses covered substantial breadth after vaccination. The TCR breadth and depth analyses may have produced an underestimate of total T cell responses.

The germline V gene encodes CDR1 MNHNS and CDR2 SASEGT. J lost 6 bases, V lost 0 bases, and 5 bases had no gene match. CDR3 length: 14 amino acids. With regard to this clone: Antigen: not known.

The treatment was: 15 to 20 received Ad26.COV2.S at low or high dose, single or two shots; roughly five received placebo; per-sample allocation not given. On day 63 after the first injection, vaccine and placebo recipients gave samples. TCRdb's table, derived via immunoSEQ multiplex PCR, lists solely in-frame clones and lacks some. The sample consists of around 300,000 clones, roughly 90% of them appearing once. This TCR came from a person between 18 and 65 years old who received the Ad26.COV2.S COVID-19 vaccine or a placebo. The sample consisted of peripheral blood, taken in a trial of Ad26.COV2.S vaccine versus placebo. The chain links TRBV6-1 to TRBJ2-7; the match to TRBD1 covers 7 bases. The CDR3 nucleotides read TGTGCCAGCAGTGAAGCGACAGGGTCGTCCGAGCAGTACTTC. Translation gives CASSEATGSSEQYF.